The clone carrying this T cell receptor beta chain showed up just once. Its antigen remains unidentified. This sample is drawn from a study of T cell responses to AZD1222 COVID-19 vaccine. Findings and limits, study-wide: In all cases, repertoires were sampled only after the peak T cell response. Among AZD1222 vaccinees, only 5 to 7 were seropositive at baseline. The CD4 TCRs associated with vaccination extended across spike and predominated at 160-218 and 743-854.

Trimming took 4 bases from V and 1 from J, leaving 16 bases between them. Germline V gene lookup returns CDR1 MDHEN and CDR2 SYDVKM. This CDR3 is built from 16 residues. Using immunoSEQ multiplex PCR, the repertoire was profiled, and TCRdb retains in-frame clones only, with some absent. The table lists under 150,000 clones, around 94% of them singletons. The TCR comes from an adult who received the AZD1222 COVID-19 vaccine. The sequencing used peripheral blood, collected 28 days after the second AZD1222 dose. This chain joins TRBV28 and TRBJ1-2; D uncertain. The CDR3 spells CASSSRVLVSNYGYTF. For the CDR3, the DNA is TGTGCCAGCAGTTCGCGTGTCCTAGTTAGTAACTATGGCTACACCTTC.